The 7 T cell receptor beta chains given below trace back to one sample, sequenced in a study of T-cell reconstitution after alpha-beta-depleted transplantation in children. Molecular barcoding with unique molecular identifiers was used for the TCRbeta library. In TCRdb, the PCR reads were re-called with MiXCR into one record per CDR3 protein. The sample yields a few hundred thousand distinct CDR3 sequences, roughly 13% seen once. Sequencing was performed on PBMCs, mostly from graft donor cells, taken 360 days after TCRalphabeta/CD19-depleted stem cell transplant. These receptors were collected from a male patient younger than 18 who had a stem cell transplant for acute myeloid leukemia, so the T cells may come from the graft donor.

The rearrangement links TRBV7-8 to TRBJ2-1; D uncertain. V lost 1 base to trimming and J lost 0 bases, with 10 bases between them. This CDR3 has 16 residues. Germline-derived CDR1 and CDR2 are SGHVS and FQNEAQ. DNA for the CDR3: TGTGCCAGCAGCTTAGGGGGATTGGGCTCCTACAATGAGCAGTTCTTC. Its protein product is CASSLGGLGSYNEQFF.

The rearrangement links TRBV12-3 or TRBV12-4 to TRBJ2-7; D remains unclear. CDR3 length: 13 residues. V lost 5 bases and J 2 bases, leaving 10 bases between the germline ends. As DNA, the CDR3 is TGTGCCAGCAGTCCTGACACGCCCTACGAGCAGTACTTC. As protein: CASSPDTPYEQYF.

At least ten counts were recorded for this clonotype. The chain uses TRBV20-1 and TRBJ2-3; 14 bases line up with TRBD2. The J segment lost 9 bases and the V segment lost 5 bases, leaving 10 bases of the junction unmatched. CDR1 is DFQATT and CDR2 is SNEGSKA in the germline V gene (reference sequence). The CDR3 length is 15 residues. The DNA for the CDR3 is TGCAGTGCTGGACCCCCGACTAGCGGGAGGGGCACGCAGTATTTT. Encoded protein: CSAGPPTSGRGTQYF.

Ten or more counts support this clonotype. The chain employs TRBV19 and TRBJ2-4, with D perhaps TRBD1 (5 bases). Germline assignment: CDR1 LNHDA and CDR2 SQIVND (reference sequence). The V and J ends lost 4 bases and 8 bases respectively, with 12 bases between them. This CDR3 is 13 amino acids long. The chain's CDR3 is CASSKQGSDIQYF. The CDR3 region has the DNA TGTGCCAGTAGTAAGCAGGGCTCGGACATTCAGTACTTC.

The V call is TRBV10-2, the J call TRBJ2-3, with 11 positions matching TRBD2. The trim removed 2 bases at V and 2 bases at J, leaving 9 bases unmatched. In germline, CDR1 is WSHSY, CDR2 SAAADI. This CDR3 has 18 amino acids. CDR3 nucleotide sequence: TGCGCCAGCAGTGAGGAGGTTCGTAGCGGGAGGGTCACAGATACGCAGTATTTT. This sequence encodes CASSEEVRSGRVTDTQYF.

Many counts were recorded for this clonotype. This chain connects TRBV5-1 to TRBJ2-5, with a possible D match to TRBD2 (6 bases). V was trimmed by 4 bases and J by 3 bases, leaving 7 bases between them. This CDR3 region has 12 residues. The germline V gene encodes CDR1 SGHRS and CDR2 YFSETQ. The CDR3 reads CASSRREETQYF. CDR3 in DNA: TGCGCCAGCAGCAGGAGGGAAGAGACCCAGTACTTC.

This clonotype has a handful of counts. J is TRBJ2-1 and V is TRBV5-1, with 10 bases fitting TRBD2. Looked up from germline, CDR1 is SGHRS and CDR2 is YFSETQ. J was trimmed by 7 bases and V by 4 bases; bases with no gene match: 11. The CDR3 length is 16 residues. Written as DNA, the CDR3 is TGCGCCAGCAGCCGTTCGGCCGGGACTAGCGATAATGAGCAGTTCTTC. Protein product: CASSRSAGTSDNEQFF.